The 24 T cell receptor beta chains presented below share a single source sample, sequenced in a study of STAT5B mutations in CD4+ large granular lymphocyte leukemia. The repertoire was sequenced with immunoSEQ multiplex PCR; TCRdb's copy has only in-frame clones and lacks some. The sample gives about 38,000 clones, almost 85% of which show up once; roughly 1.2% is in the top ten. Sequenced material: CD4+ T cells from blood buffy coats. The receptors were sampled from a human donor in good health.

The rearrangement uses TRBV5-1 and TRBJ1-2; a possible D gene is TRBD1 (5 bases). CDR3 length equals 13 residues. V lost 4 bases to trimming and J lost 4 bases, with 11 bases between them. Germline-derived CDR1 and CDR2 are SGHRS and YFSETQ. The CDR3 DNA sequence: TGCGCCAGCAGCCCCGGGACGGTCTATGGCTACACCTTC. This codes for CASSPGTVYGYTF.

The J gene is TRBJ2-5, the V gene TRBV10-3; D possibly corresponds to TRBD1 (7 bases). Trimming removed 4 bases at V and 5 bases at J, with 14 bases between. This CDR3 has 14 amino acids. Looked up from germline, CDR1 is ENHRY and CDR2 is SYGVKD. DNA for the CDR3: TGTGCCATCAGTGGGAGGACAGGAGGGGAGACCCAGTACTTC. It encodes CAISGRTGGETQYF.

V is TRBV11-2 and J is TRBJ1-2; 7 nucleotides match TRBD1. Germline lookup yields CDR1 SGHAT and CDR2 FQNNGV. The V segment lost 1 base and the J segment 8 bases; nucleotides outside the gene matches: 4. The CDR3 is 13 residues long. CDR3: CASSLGQGGGYTF. As DNA, the CDR3 is TGTGCCAGCAGCTTAGGGCAGGGGGGAGGCTACACCTTC.

This clone was seen only once. The V gene is TRBV28, the J gene TRBJ1-5; D is perhaps TRBD1 (6 bases). CDR3 size: 14 residues. V was clipped by 7 bases and J by 6 bases, with 16 bases between them. Per germline, CDR1 MDHEN and CDR2 SYDVKM. Here the CDR3 DNA reads TGTGCCAGCACCCCGGCGGGACAAACTCAGCCCCAGCATTTT. It yields the protein CASTPAGQTQPQHF.

V gene TRBV19 combines with J gene TRBJ2-3, with TRBD1 matching over 8 bases. V shed 10 bases and J 8 bases; nucleotides not matched to a gene: 14. CDR3 length equals 14 residues. CDR1 and CDR2 from the germline V gene are LNHDA and SQIVND (reference sequence). The CDR3 reads CAISLGQGSGTQYF. In DNA form, the CDR3 reads TGTGCCATCTCCCTAGGACAGGGTTCAGGTACGCAGTATTTT.

The genes are TRBV11-2 and TRBJ1-2; 9 bases map to TRBD1. The CDR3 consists of 14 residues. From germline, CDR1 is SGHAT and CDR2 FQNNGV. The J segment lost 4 bases and the V segment lost 5 bases, leaving 5 bases of the junction unmatched. Here the CDR3 DNA reads TGTGCCAGCAGCCGAGGGACAGGGACCTATGGCTACACCTTC. It codes for CASSRGTGTYGYTF.

The V gene is TRBV9, the J gene TRBJ1-2; 9 bases are a match to TRBD1. From germline, CDR1 is SGDLS and CDR2 YYNGEE. V lost 4 bases and J lost 4; bases outside the gene matches: 14. CDR3 length: 17 residues. Written as DNA, the CDR3 is TGTGCCAGCAGCTCGCCTGGGACAGGGAGTACCTCCTATGGCTACACCTTC. Its translation: CASSSPGTGSTSYGYTF.

The rearrangement joins TRBV6-5 to TRBJ2-7; a weak D match, TRBD2 (6 bases). CDR1 and CDR2 (germline): MNHEY, SVGAGI. This CDR3 comprises 15 residues. Trimming shortened V by 0 bases and J by 4 bases, and 13 bases separated the two germline ends. The CDR3 DNA sequence: TGTGCCAGCAGTTACTCGTCGCTAGCGAGTTACGAGCAGTACTTC. This translates into CASSYSSLASYEQYF.

The chain is built from TRBV19 and TRBJ2-7; TRBD1 matches 7 bases. Germline CDR1 and CDR2: LNHDA and SQIVND (reference sequence). The CDR3 has 14 residues. V was clipped by 3 bases and J by 6 bases; unmatched bases: 8. The DNA of the CDR3 is TGTGCCAGTAGTATGGCAGGGGGTAAGAGCGAGCAGTACTTC. Amino acid sequence: CASSMAGGKSEQYF.

The chain links TRBV7-9 to TRBJ1-1; possible D gene TRBD1, 5 bases. V lost 4 bases, J lost 4 bases, and 13 bases lay in between. The CDR3 runs 14 residues. Germline-derived CDR1 and CDR2 are SEHNR and FQNEAQ (reference sequence). In nucleotides, the CDR3 is TGTGCCAGCAGCTGGCGACAGTTGACCACTGAAGCTTTCTTT. It translates to CASSWRQLTTEAFF.

The V and J genes are TRBV2 and TRBJ2-5; D gene ambiguous. Germline loops: CDR1 SNHLY, CDR2 FYNNEI. V was shortened by 2 bases and J by 4 bases, with 11 bases between the two germline ends. This CDR3 contains 14 residues. The CDR3 sequence: CASSESSARETQYF. CDR3 nucleotide sequence: TGTGCCAGCAGTGAAAGTTCGGCCCGAGAGACCCAGTACTTC.

This sequence joins TRBV5-4 and TRBJ2-3; TRBD1 is a possible D gene (5 bases). The germline V gene encodes CDR1 SGHNT and CDR2 YYREEE (reference sequence). The CDR3 is 15 amino acids. Trimming left V 1 base short and J 2 bases short, with 11 bases between. CDR3 amino acids: CASSLNQGNTDTQYF. The DNA of the CDR3 is TGTGCCAGCAGCTTGAATCAGGGAAACACAGATACGCAGTATTTT.

This clone occurred a few times. This chain uses TRBV15 with TRBJ1-6; D remains ambiguous. The CDR3 extends over 14 amino acids. Germline V gene data show CDR1 as LNHNV and CDR2 as YYDKDF (reference sequence). With 0 bases removed from V and 9 bases from J, the gap between germline ends came to 9 bases. The CDR3 region has the DNA TGTGCCACCAGCAGAGAATCGGGGTTTTCACCCCTCCACTTT. Amino acids: CATSRESGFSPLHF.

The chain joins TRBV6-1 to TRBJ1-5; D may be TRBD1 (5 bases). Per germline, CDR1 MNHNS and CDR2 SASEGT. The CDR3 is 13 residues long. Trimming took 1 base from V and 9 from J, leaving 10 bases between them. CDR3: CASSEGGLPPQHF. As DNA, the CDR3 is TGTGCCAGCAGTGAAGGGGGCTTGCCGCCCCAGCATTTT.

The V gene is TRBV5-1, the J gene TRBJ2-7, with 8 bases aligning to TRBD2. Germline V gene lookup returns CDR1 SGHRS and CDR2 YFSETQ. J lost 2 bases, V lost 1 base, and 5 bases had no gene match. The CDR3 sequence is 15 residues long. DNA for the CDR3: TGCGCCAGCAGCTTGTCGGGGGGGACTACCTACGAGCAGTACTTC. Its translation is CASSLSGGTTYEQYF.

The genes are TRBV6-1 and TRBJ2-7; a weak D match, TRBD1 (6 bases). Germline assignment: CDR1 MNHNS and CDR2 SASEGT. CDR3 length: 13 amino acids. V was pared by 6 bases and J by 4 bases, with 13 bases between. The CDR3 sequence: CASRRRTEYEQYF. The CDR3 DNA reads TGTGCCAGCAGGAGGCGGACAGAGTACGAGCAGTACTTC.

J is TRBJ2-7 and V is TRBV4-2, with TRBD2 as a possible D gene (6 bases). CDR3 length: 15 residues. Trimming removed 0 bases from V and 2 bases from J, with 11 bases in between. Germline V gives CDR1 LGHNA, CDR2 YNFKEQ. DNA of the CDR3: TGTGCCAGCAGCCAAGACCCCCTAGCGACCTACGAGCAGTACTTC. It is translated as CASSQDPLATYEQYF.

The genes are TRBV9 and TRBJ2-2; D tentatively reads TRBD1 or TRBD2 (5 bases each). The CDR3 is 17 amino acids. The germline V gene has CDR1 SGDLS and CDR2 YYNGEE. Trimming stripped 4 bases from V and 7 bases from J, with 23 bases between. The CDR3: CASSLTRGEVYDGELFF. For the CDR3, the DNA is TGTGCCAGCAGCCTCACCCGGGGCGAAGTTTATGACGGGGAGCTGTTTTTT.

This chain joins TRBV7-9 and TRBJ2-7; 8 bases map to TRBD1. Germline V gene sequence: CDR1 SEHNR, CDR2 FQNEAQ (reference sequence). J was trimmed by 0 bases and V by 4 bases; bases with no gene match: 8. The CDR3 extends over 16 amino acids. CDR3: CASSSTGQGRSYEQYF. The CDR3 DNA reads as TGTGCCAGCAGCTCAACCGGACAGGGCCGCTCCTACGAGCAGTACTTC. The whole variable domain, remainder taken from reference TRBV7-9 and TRBJ2-7, is DTGVSQNPRHKITKRGQNVTFRCDPISEHNRLYWYRQTLGQGPEFLTYFQNEAQLEKSRLLSDRFSAERPKGSFSTLEIQRTEQGDSAMYLCASSSTGQGRSYEQYFGPGTRLTVT.

This chain connects TRBV11-3 to TRBJ2-1; TRBD2 matches 8 bases. The length of the CDR3 is 16 residues. V lost 1 base and J lost 9; bases outside the gene matches: 11. Germline CDR1 SGHNT, CDR2 YENEEA. The CDR3 coding sequence is TGTGCCAGCAGCTTAGGGGGCGGCGGGAGGCCCACTGAGCAGTTCTTC. This codes for CASSLGGGGRPTEQFF.

This clone was detected once. The chain links TRBV25-1 to TRBJ1-2; TRBD1 agrees at 12 bases. Germline values: CDR1 MGHDK, CDR2 SYGVNS. V dropped 4 bases and J dropped 8; count of bases not matched to a gene: 8. This CDR3 is 15 amino acids long. In DNA, the CDR3 is TGTGCCAGCAGTGGACCCGGGACAGGGGGCGAGGGCTACACCTTC. Encoded protein: CASSGPGTGGEGYTF.

This rearrangement joins TRBV6-5 to TRBJ1-1; possibly TRBD1 for D (6 bases). The germline V gene encodes CDR1 MNHEY and CDR2 SVGAGI. Trimming pared 6 bases from V and 2 bases from J, leaving 13 bases between. The CDR3 spans 14 residues. The CDR3 sequence is CASRPGQRNTEAFF. CDR3 nucleotides: TGTGCCAGCAGACCTGGACAGAGAAACACTGAAGCTTTCTTT.

The V and J genes are TRBV7-3 and TRBJ2-2; 7 bases are shared with TRBD2. Germline CDR1 SGHTA, CDR2 FQGTGA. V trimming: 0 bases; J trimming: 4 bases; junction bases outside the gene matches: 5. This CDR3 has 16 residues. CDR3 coding DNA: TGTGCCAGCAGCTTAACGGGAGGGGCTTTCACCGGGGAGCTGTTTTTT. It codes for CASSLTGGAFTGELFF.

The chain combines TRBV11-2 with TRBJ2-1, with D perhaps matching TRBD2 (6 bases). The ends were cut back, 5 bases at V and 1 base at J, with 15 bases in the middle. Germline CDR1 reads SGHAT; CDR2 reads FQNNGV. The CDR3 extends over 16 amino acids. The CDR3 loop reads CASSQTSWGSYNEQFF. In DNA, the CDR3 is TGTGCCAGCAGCCAGACTAGTTGGGGGTCCTACAATGAGCAGTTCTTC. Combining the CDR3 with reference TRBV11-2 and TRBJ2-1 gives the whole variable domain EAGVAQSPRYKIIEKRQSVAFWCNPISGHATLYWYQQILGQGPKLLIQFQNNGVVDDSQLPKDRFSAERLKGVDSTLKIQPAKLEDSAVYLCASSQTSWGSYNEQFFGPGTRLTVL.